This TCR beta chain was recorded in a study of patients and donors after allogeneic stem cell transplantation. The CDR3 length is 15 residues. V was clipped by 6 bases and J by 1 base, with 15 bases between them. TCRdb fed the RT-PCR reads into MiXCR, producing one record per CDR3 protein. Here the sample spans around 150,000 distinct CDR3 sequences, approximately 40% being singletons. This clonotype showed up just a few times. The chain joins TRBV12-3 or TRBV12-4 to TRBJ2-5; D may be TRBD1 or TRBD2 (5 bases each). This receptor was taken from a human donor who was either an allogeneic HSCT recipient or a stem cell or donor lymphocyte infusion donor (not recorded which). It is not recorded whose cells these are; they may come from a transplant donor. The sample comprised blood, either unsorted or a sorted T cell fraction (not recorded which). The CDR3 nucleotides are TGTGCCAGCAGCAGGGACGCCTCTCCCCAAGAGACCCAGTACTTC. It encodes CASSRDASPQETQYF.